Below are 9 T cell receptor beta chains sequenced from a single sample in a study of T cell responses to AZD1222 COVID-19 vaccine. The method was immunoSEQ multiplex PCR; TCRdb's version includes in-frame clones alone and lacks a portion of them. The sample records some 120,000 clones, over 75% being singletons. This material consisted of peripheral blood, taken on day 0 of AZD1222 vaccination. These receptors originate from an adult in good health.

The rearrangement links TRBV7-3 to TRBJ2-1; unclear D gene. The germline V gene has CDR1 SGHTA and CDR2 FQGTGA. V gave up 8 bases and J gave up 5 bases, with 13 bases separating them. The CDR3 spans 13 residues. CDR3 DNA: TGTGCCAGCCAGCGTATTGGGGACAATGAGCAGTTCTTC. It translates to CASQRIGDNEQFF.

The chain couples TRBV7-9 to TRBJ2-2; D not resolved. Trimming shortened V by 2 bases and J by 1 base, and 17 bases separated the two germline ends. Germline CDR1 and CDR2: SEHNR and FQNEAQ (reference sequence). CDR3 length equals 18 residues. The CDR3 region has the DNA TGTGCCAGCAGCTTAAGTAGTTCATTTGGTGGGAACACCGGGGAGCTGTTTTTT. This codes for CASSLSSSFGGNTGELFF.

The chain has TRBV27 and TRBJ2-7; 11 bases fit TRBD1. Germline-derived CDR1 and CDR2 are MNHEY and SMNVEV (reference sequence). The CDR3 is 15 residues long. J lost 2 bases, V lost 6 bases, and 6 bases had no gene match. The CDR3 DNA reads as TGTGCCAGCAGGTCTCCGGGACAGGGGGCCTACGAGCAGTACTTC. This gives the protein CASRSPGQGAYEQYF.

The J gene is TRBJ2-1, the V gene TRBV5-1, with no clear D. Germline-derived CDR1 and CDR2 are SGHRS and YFSETQ. The CDR3 spans 15 residues. V lost 0 bases and J 5 bases, leaving 12 bases between the germline ends. CDR3 coding DNA: TGCGCCAGCAGCTTGGCAATAACCAGCGACAATGAGCAGTTCTTC. Protein product: CASSLAITSDNEQFF. The full variable domain, its missing parts supplied by reference TRBV5-1 and TRBJ2-1, is KAGVTQTPRYLIKTRGQQVTLSCSPISGHRSVSWYQQTPGQGLQFLFEYFSETQRNKGNFPGRFSGRQFSNSRSEMNVSTLELGDSALYLCASSLAITSDNEQFFGPGTRLTVL.

The CDR3 here is CASKEGTSTDTQYF. CDR3 coding DNA: TGTGCCAGCAAGGAGGGTACTAGCACAGATACGCAGTATTTT. The chain uses TRBV6-4 and TRBJ2-3; D possibly corresponds to TRBD2 (6 bases). Trimming removed 7 bases at V and 0 bases at J, with 11 bases between. Per the germline V gene, CDR1 is MRHNA and CDR2 is SNTAGT. CDR3 size: 14 residues.

The chain couples TRBV4-1 to TRBJ1-2, with D hard to call. Trimming removed 1 base from V and 3 bases from J, with 12 bases in between. In germline, CDR1 is MGHRA, CDR2 YSYEKL. The CDR3 has 15 residues. The CDR3 spells CASSQGGVWDYGYTF. Here the CDR3 DNA reads TGCGCCAGCAGCCAAGGGGGAGTATGGGACTATGGCTACACCTTC.

V and J are TRBV27 and TRBJ1-5; D is unclear. The germline CDR1 and CDR2 sequences are MNHEY and SMNVEV (reference sequence). The CDR3 has 15 amino acids. V was pared by 3 bases and J by 6 bases, with 15 bases between. The CDR3: CASSFSGPAAQPQHF. As DNA, the CDR3 is TGTGCCAGCAGTTTCTCGGGTCCGGCGGCTCAGCCCCAGCATTTT.

This clone was seen only a few times. The chain uses TRBV5-1 and TRBJ1-1; D is perhaps TRBD1 (6 bases). CDR1 is SGHRS and CDR2 is YFSETQ in the germline V gene. V was cut by 3 bases and J by 4 bases, with 25 bases left in between. The CDR3 covers 18 residues. CDR3 amino acids: CASSSTARGGNFPTEAFF. CDR3 coding DNA: TGCGCCAGCAGCTCAACCGCTAGGGGGGGGAATTTCCCCACTGAAGCTTTCTTT.

The chain recombines TRBV29-1 with TRBJ2-3; D may be TRBD2 (5 bases). The V gene's germline CDR1 is SQVTM and CDR2 ANQGSEA. CDR3 size: 14 residues. Between the trimmed V and J ends, which lost 6 bases and 2 bases, there was a span of 15 bases. The CDR3 loop reads CSVAHGSFTDTQYF. CDR3 nucleotide sequence: TGCAGCGTCGCCCATGGGAGTTTCACAGATACGCAGTATTTT.